These T cell receptor beta chains were read from a single sample in a study of blood T cells in healthy people across ages. MiXCR, applied by TCRdb to the 5' RACE reads, yields one record per CDR3 protein. The table has approximately 800,000 distinct CDR3 sequences, roughly 25% seen once. These data were also filed under a second study, of T cells of mothers and their children.

Sequencing was done on a sample of blood. The receptors shown here come from a boy between 10 and 17 years old in good health. CDR3s include the opening cysteine and the closing phenylalanine or tryptophan. The order of the fields is clone size, D gene, J gene, V gene, CDR3 protein, CDR3 DNA. A D gene is named only where the DNA matches it firmly. Size values are once, few and many counts, or a class for expanded clones, and some rows have none.

clone_size: NA; d_call: TRBD1; j_call: TRBJ2-5; v_call: TRBV5-4; cdr3_aa: CASSPRDRGPQYF; cdr3_nt: TGTGCCAGCTCCCCGAGAGACAGGGGGCCCCAGTACTTC
clone_size: NA; d_call: TRBD2; j_call: TRBJ2-1; v_call: TRBV7-3; cdr3_aa: CASSYDQRSGGDEQFF; cdr3_nt: TGTGCCAGCAGCTACGACCAGCGAAGCGGGGGCGATGAGCAGTTCTTC
clone_size: few; d_call: NA; j_call: TRBJ2-5; v_call: TRBV9; cdr3_aa: CASSISLGRQETQYF; cdr3_nt: TGTGCCAGCAGCATAAGTTTAGGTCGCCAAGAGACCCAGTACTTC
clone_size: NA; d_call: TRBD1; j_call: TRBJ2-3; v_call: TRBV28; cdr3_aa: CASGLFNRGGTQYF; cdr3_nt: TGTGCCAGCGGACTCTTCAACAGGGGCGGTACGCAGTATTTT
clone_size: few; d_call: TRBD2; j_call: TRBJ2-1; v_call: TRBV7-2; cdr3_aa: CASRRTSGGYNEQFF; cdr3_nt: TGTGCCAGCAGAAGGACTAGCGGGGGGTACAATGAGCAGTTCTTC
clone_size: few; d_call: NA; j_call: TRBJ2-4; v_call: TRBV5-6; cdr3_aa: CASSLGQIKNIQYF; cdr3_nt: TGTGCCAGCAGCTTGGGACAGATCAAAAACATTCAGTACTTC
clone_size: NA; d_call: NA; j_call: TRBJ2-7; v_call: TRBV18; cdr3_aa: CACSPRQGGTHEQYF; cdr3_nt: TGTGCCTGCTCACCACGACAGGGAGGAACGCACGAGCAGTACTTC
clone_size: NA; d_call: NA; j_call: TRBJ1-5; v_call: TRBV7-2; cdr3_aa: CASSLGINQPQHF; cdr3_nt: TGTGCCAGCAGCTTAGGGATAAATCAGCCCCAGCATTTT
clone_size: few; d_call: NA; j_call: TRBJ2-1; v_call: TRBV20-1; cdr3_aa: CSANPRNGDIYNEQFF; cdr3_nt: TGCAGTGCTAACCCCCGAAACGGAGACATTTACAATGAGCAGTTCTTC
clone_size: NA; d_call: TRBD2; j_call: TRBJ2-1; v_call: TRBV20-1; cdr3_aa: CSDRTGLVIYNEQFF; cdr3_nt: TGCAGTGATAGAACGGGACTAGTGATATACAATGAGCAGTTCTTC
clone_size: NA; d_call: TRBD2; j_call: TRBJ2-5; v_call: TRBV20-1; cdr3_aa: CSARTSGGPQETQYF; cdr3_nt: TGCAGTGCTAGAACTAGCGGGGGGCCGCAAGAGACCCAGTACTTC
clone_size: NA; d_call: TRBD2; j_call: TRBJ2-1; v_call: TRBV7-9; cdr3_aa: CASTGGFSGSYNEQFF; cdr3_nt: TGTGCCAGCACCGGGGGTTTTAGCGGGTCCTACAATGAGCAGTTCTTC
clone_size: few; d_call: NA; j_call: TRBJ2-3; v_call: TRBV4-3; cdr3_aa: CASSRRLSTDTQYF; cdr3_nt: TGCGCCAGCAGCCGGCGTCTTAGCACAGATACGCAGTATTTT
clone_size: NA; d_call: TRBD2; j_call: TRBJ2-3; v_call: TRBV6-5; cdr3_aa: CASSYRSGGLAQYF; cdr3_nt: TGTGCCAGCAGTTACCGGTCGGGGGGGCTTGCGCAGTATTTT
clone_size: NA; d_call: NA; j_call: TRBJ2-7; v_call: TRBV5-6; cdr3_aa: CASNGRDGEQYF; cdr3_nt: TGTGCCAGCAACGGCAGGGATGGCGAGCAGTACTTC
clone_size: few; d_call: TRBD1; j_call: TRBJ2-1; v_call: TRBV20-1; cdr3_aa: CSALYRGRAYNEQFF; cdr3_nt: TGCAGTGCCCTATACAGGGGGCGTGCTTACAATGAGCAGTTCTTC
clone_size: few; d_call: TRBD2; j_call: TRBJ2-1; v_call: TRBV5-1; cdr3_aa: CASSLGLAGASSYNEQFF; cdr3_nt: TGCGCCAGCAGCTTGGGTCTAGCGGGGGCCAGCTCCTACAATGAGCAGTTCTTC
clone_size: NA; d_call: NA; j_call: TRBJ1-5; v_call: TRBV30; cdr3_aa: CAWSGKRDNQPQHF; cdr3_nt: TGTGCCTGGAGTGGAAAGCGTGACAATCAGCCCCAGCATTTT
clone_size: NA; d_call: NA; j_call: TRBJ2-4; v_call: TRBV6-5; cdr3_aa: CASSSLLARAGNIQYF; cdr3_nt: TGTGCCAGCAGTTCCCTCCTTGCCAGGGCGGGAAACATTCAGTACTTC
clone_size: NA; d_call: NA; j_call: TRBJ1-4; v_call: TRBV29-1; cdr3_aa: CSVKQGGSEKLFF; cdr3_nt: TGCAGCGTAAAACAGGGTGGGAGTGAAAAACTGTTTTTT
clone_size: NA; d_call: NA; j_call: TRBJ2-1; v_call: TRBV7-2; cdr3_aa: CASSSLMTAGAYNEQFF; cdr3_nt: TGTGCCAGCAGCTCTCTAATGACCGCCGGGGCCTACAATGAGCAGTTCTTC
clone_size: few; d_call: TRBD1; j_call: TRBJ2-1; v_call: TRBV5-1; cdr3_aa: CASSAETGMWGGFF; cdr3_nt: TGCGCCAGCAGCGCCGAGACAGGGATGTGGGGTGGGTTCTTC
clone_size: NA; d_call: NA; j_call: TRBJ2-1; v_call: TRBV14; cdr3_aa: CASSPYETYEQFF; cdr3_nt: TGTGCCAGCAGCCCTTATGAAACCTATGAGCAGTTCTTC
clone_size: NA; d_call: TRBD2; j_call: TRBJ2-1; v_call: TRBV3-1; cdr3_aa: CASSPPGGVGNEQFF; cdr3_nt: TGTGCCAGCAGCCCCCCGGGGGGGGTGGGCAATGAGCAGTTCTTC
clone_size: NA; d_call: NA; j_call: TRBJ2-7; v_call: TRBV15; cdr3_aa: CATSRDLDRSSYEQYF; cdr3_nt: TGTGCCACCAGCAGAGATCTGGACCGGAGCTCCTACGAGCAGTACTTC